This TCR beta chain was sequenced for a study of CD8 T cells in ankylosing spondylitis. The study's findings and limits: Characteristic of ankylosing spondylitis blood, it appeared, was a TCR beta motif comprising about eight highly homologous variants.

There are many counts of this clonotype. Its antigen is still unknown. TCRdb used MiXCR to reprocess the 5' RACE reads, holding one entry per CDR3 protein. The data contain 200,000 to 250,000 distinct CDR3 sequences, over 9.5% of them singletons. The sample was blood, either unsorted or a sorted T cell fraction (not recorded which). This receptor was obtained from a male donor with ankylosing spondylitis or in good health (not recorded which).

The CDR3: CASSLRVSPYEQYF. DNA for the CDR3: TGTGCCAGCAGCTTGAGGGTCAGCCCCTACGAGCAGTACTTC. The chain couples TRBV5-5 to TRBJ2-7; D remains unclear. Trimming removed 1 base at V and 2 bases at J, with 10 bases between. In germline, CDR1 is SGHKS, CDR2 YYEKEE (reference sequence). The CDR3 totals 14 residues.